One sample yielded the 19 T cell receptor beta chains listed below, sequenced in a study of T cells expressing NK-cell markers. From its re-call of the 5' RACE reads, TCRdb lists each CDR3 protein once, without DNA. The sample includes approximately 22,000 distinct CDR3 sequences. Sequences were obtained from blood T cells: a sorted CD56 or NKG2C T cell subset, CD4+ or CD8+ T cells, or bulk PBMC T cells (not recorded which). The receptors originated from a man between 18 and 69 years old in good health.

This chain links TRBV7-8 with TRBJ2-3; TCRdb gives TRBD2 as the D gene, but with no DNA this cannot be confirmed. The CDR3 contains 14 residues. Germline loops: CDR1 SGHVS, CDR2 FQNEAQ. This CDR3 reads CASRDSGGTDTQYF.

This rearrangement joins TRBV15 to TRBJ1-2. In germline, CDR1 is LNHNV, CDR2 YYDKDF (reference sequence). The CDR3 is 14 amino acids. The CDR3 loop is CATSRDLAAYGYTF.

The chain combines TRBV25-1 with TRBJ2-3; the D call of TRBD1 rests on TCRdb alone, since no DNA is present to check it. The CDR3 spans 15 residues. Germline loops: CDR1 MGHDK, CDR2 SYGVNS. The CDR3 is CASSSPAISTDTQYF. The full variable domain, rest sourced from reference TRBV25-1 and TRBJ2-3, is EADIYQTPRYLVIGTGKKITLECSQTMGHDKMYWYQQDPGMELHLIHYSYGVNSTEKGDLSSESTVSRIRTEHFPLTLESARPSHTSQYLCASSSPAISTDTQYFGPGTRLTVL.

The chain carries TRBV4-2 and TRBJ2-7; TCRdb picks TRBD1, but there is no DNA to check that call. The CDR3 is 14 amino acids. CDR1 LGHNA and CDR2 YNFKEQ come from the germline V gene. The CDR3 here is CASSQEQGANEQYF.

The rearrangement uses TRBV20-1 and TRBJ1-5. CDR3 size: 13 residues. Germline values: CDR1 DFQATT, CDR2 SNEGSKA (reference sequence). This CDR3 is CSANDMNNQPQHF.

The V call is TRBV6-5, the J call TRBJ1-5; TCRdb's assignment of TRBD1 cannot be checked, as there is no DNA. The germline CDR1 and CDR2 sequences are MNHEY and SVGAGI. The CDR3 extends over 17 amino acids. The CDR3 region is CASSYGNRRSSNQPQHF.

This clonotype is identified as medium-sized from frequency. The CDR3 reads CASSPGLSVVTDTQYF. The rearrangement joins TRBV12-3 or TRBV12-4 to TRBJ2-3; the D call of TRBD2 rests on TCRdb alone, since no DNA is present to check it. The CDR3 covers 16 residues.

The V and J genes are TRBV12-2 and TRBJ2-7; as DNA is missing, the TRBD1 call by TCRdb cannot be tested. TRBV12-2 is a listed pseudogene. The CDR3 is 15 amino acids. CDR3 residues: CASRSRDPRVYEQYF.

This CDR3 reads CASSYLGQAPYF. The chain carries TRBV11-2 and TRBJ2-7; absent DNA, TCRdb's TRBD1 call cannot be checked. CDR3 size: 12 residues. Germline CDR1 is SGHAT and CDR2 is FQNNGV.

V and J are TRBV29-1 and TRBJ2-7; TCRdb's D gene call, TRBD2, goes unchecked for lack of DNA. CDR1 is SQVTM and CDR2 is ANQGSEA in the germline V gene. This CDR3 is 13 amino acids long. The CDR3: CSARAASAYEQYF.

J is TRBJ2-1 and V is TRBV6-1; TCRdb gives TRBD1 as the D gene, but with no DNA this cannot be confirmed. Germline-derived CDR1 and CDR2 are MNHNS and SASEGT. CDR3 length: 15 amino acids. This CDR3 is CASSGYRSPGNEQFF.

The genes are TRBV19 and TRBJ1-5; TCRdb's D gene call, TRBD1, goes unchecked for lack of DNA. CDR3 length equals 15 residues. Germline V CDR1 and CDR2: LNHDA, SQIVND (reference sequence). This CDR3 reads CASSIVRAGNQPQHF. The full variable domain, rest sourced from reference TRBV19 and TRBJ1-5, is DGGITQSPKYLFRKEGQNVTLSCEQNLNHDAMYWYRQDPGQGLRLIYYSQIVNDFQKGDIAEGYSVSREKKESFPLTVTSAQKNPTAFYLCASSIVRAGNQPQHFGDGTRLSIL.

The V call is TRBV20-1, the J call TRBJ1-5. CDR1 is DFQATT and CDR2 is SNEGSKA in the germline V gene (reference sequence). The CDR3 extends over 14 amino acids. CDR3 loop: CSAREFLEHQPQHF.

The chain links TRBV5-1 to TRBJ2-2. CDR1 is SGHRS and CDR2 is YFSETQ in the germline V gene. This CDR3 contains 14 residues. The CDR3 here is CASSLASGAGELFF.

The chain carries TRBV28 and TRBJ2-7. The CDR3 is made up of 13 amino acids. Germline V gives CDR1 MDHEN, CDR2 SYDVKM. CDR3: CASGKTSFYEQYF.

The chain joins TRBV9 to TRBJ1-3. The CDR3 loop spans 15 amino acids. CDR1 and CDR2 from the germline V gene are SGDLS and YYNGEE. The chain's CDR3 is CASSETDSSGNTIYF.

This chain links TRBV3-1 with TRBJ2-3; TCRdb returns TRBD1, unconfirmable since there is no DNA. Germline V gene sequence: CDR1 LGHDT, CDR2 YNNKEL (reference sequence). CDR3 length equals 16 residues. This chain's CDR3 is CASSQDWRGSTDTQYF.

J is TRBJ2-5 and V is TRBV7-6; the D gene TCRdb calls, TRBD1, cannot be checked with no DNA. Germline CDR1 and CDR2: SGHVS and FNYEAQ. CDR3 length: 17 amino acids. The CDR3 spells CASSLESGTGGSETQYF. The full variable domain, its missing parts supplied by reference TRBV7-6 and TRBJ2-5, is GAGVSQSPRYKVTKRGQDVALRCDPISGHVSLYWYRQALGQGPEFLTYFNYEAQQDKSGLPNDRFSAERPEGSISTLTIQRTEQRDSAMYRCASSLESGTGGSETQYFGPGTRLLVL.

This sequence joins TRBV30 and TRBJ2-1. The CDR3 spans 13 residues. The germline gives CDR1 GTSNPN, CDR2 SVGIG (reference sequence). CDR3 region: CAWSGGLDNEQFF.